This passage covers 25 T cell receptor beta chains from one sample sequenced in a study of early T cells in non-severe SARS-CoV-2 infection. MiXCR, run by TCRdb on the 5' RACE reads, gives a single entry per CDR3 protein. The sample records approximately 120,000 distinct CDR3 sequences, 15% being singletons. Specimen: whole blood. The receptor set was obtained from an adult who was a healthcare worker with PCR-confirmed SARS-CoV-2 infection or an uninfected control (not recorded which).

This clonotype has just a few counts. The rearrangement uses TRBV30 and TRBJ1-1; D not certain. V was shortened by 0 bases and J by 5 bases, with 7 bases between the two germline ends. CDR3 size: 12 residues. The V gene's germline CDR1 is GTSNPN and CDR2 SVGIG (reference sequence). The CDR3 DNA reads as TGTGCCTGGAGTGTTCTTCAGACTGAAGCTTTCTTT. Protein: CAWSVLQTEAFF.

The chain is built from TRBV13 and TRBJ2-6; 7 bases align to TRBD1. The germline gives CDR1 PRHDT, CDR2 FYEKMQ (reference sequence). This CDR3 spans 18 amino acids. The J segment lost 2 bases and the V segment lost 4 bases, leaving 11 bases of the junction unmatched. CDR3 in DNA: TGTGCCAGCAGCTCCCGAGGGGGCGCCATCACTGGGGCCAACGTCCTGACTTTC. The encoded protein is CASSSRGGAITGANVLTF.

There are a few counts of this clonotype. The chain joins TRBV20-1 to TRBJ1-2, with D possibly being TRBD1 (6 bases). The V and J ends lost 6 bases and 6 bases respectively, with 14 bases between them. This CDR3 spans 12 amino acids. Germline V gene data show CDR1 as DFQATT and CDR2 as SNEGSKA (reference sequence). CDR3 nucleotides: TGCAGTGCAAATACAGGGAAAAATGGCTACACCTTC. As protein: CSANTGKNGYTF.

The J gene is TRBJ2-7, the V gene TRBV30; tentatively, D is TRBD1 or TRBD2 (5 bases each). The CDR3 runs to 15 residues. The germline V gene has CDR1 GTSNPN and CDR2 SVGIG (reference sequence). V gave up 3 bases and J gave up 2 bases, with 17 bases separating them. This CDR3 is CAWRPSIKGTYEQYF. The CDR3 DNA reads TGTGCCTGGAGACCTAGCATTAAGGGGACCTACGAGCAGTACTTC.

This clonotype has a handful of counts. The chain has TRBV5-5 and TRBJ2-3; TRBD1 matches 8 bases. V dropped 4 bases and J dropped 2; count of bases not matched to a gene: 3. The CDR3 has 14 residues. The germline CDR1 and CDR2 sequences are SGHKS and YYEKEE (reference sequence). The CDR3 coding sequence is TGTGCCAGCAGCGGTCAGGGGGCCACAGATACGCAGTATTTT. The encoded protein is CASSGQGATDTQYF.

The chain recombines TRBV20-1 with TRBJ1-2; D gene ambiguous. The length of the CDR3 is 14 residues. V was pared by 3 bases and J by 4 bases, with 15 bases between. Looked up from germline, CDR1 is DFQATT and CDR2 is SNEGSKA (reference sequence). The CDR3 is CSASPHGVSYGYTF. The CDR3 bases are TGCAGTGCTAGCCCCCACGGGGTCTCCTATGGCTACACCTTC.

This chain links TRBV7-9 with TRBJ1-1; TRBD1 is a possible D gene (6 bases). Looked up from germline, CDR1 is SEHNR and CDR2 is FQNEAQ (reference sequence). The CDR3 covers 14 residues. Trimming removed 1 base from V and 6 bases from J, with 12 bases in between. The DNA for the CDR3 is TGTGCCAGCAGCTTAGGGACAGAGGGACCTGAAGCTTTCTTT. Amino acid sequence: CASSLGTEGPEAFF.

This sequence joins TRBV4-1 and TRBJ1-5; D perhaps matches TRBD1 (6 bases). The V and J ends lost 0 bases and 8 bases respectively, with 11 bases between them. Germline V lookup: CDR1 MGHRA, CDR2 YSYEKL. The CDR3 sequence is 14 residues long. CDR3 DNA sequence: TGCGCCAGCAGCCAAGAATACAGGGACGAGCCCCAGCATTTT. This translates into CASSQEYRDEPQHF.

The table lists this clonotype with many counts. This chain connects TRBV14 to TRBJ1-1; maybe TRBD1 (5 bases). This CDR3 is built from 11 residues. Germline CDR1 SGHDN, CDR2 FVKESK. The V gene lost 8 bases and the J gene lost 3 bases, with 7 bases spanning the gap. For the CDR3, the DNA is TGTGCCAGCTCCAGGGACACTGAAGCTTTCTTT. Protein sequence: CASSRDTEAFF.

This rearrangement joins TRBV14 to TRBJ2-1; possibly TRBD1 for D (5 bases). CDR1 and CDR2 (germline): SGHDN, FVKESK. V dropped 4 bases and J dropped 10 bases, with 26 bases sitting between them. This CDR3 region has 17 residues. The CDR3 DNA is TGTGCCAGCAGCCCGTGGGTAGGGGTCACCGTCCCGGAGGAGCAGTTCTTC. This translates into CASSPWVGVTVPEEQFF.

The rearrangement uses TRBV15 and TRBJ2-3; the D gene is possibly TRBD2 (6 bases). Germline loops: CDR1 LNHNV, CDR2 YYDKDF (reference sequence). The CDR3 spans 13 residues. V gave up 8 bases and J gave up 2 bases, with 11 bases separating them. The CDR3 spells CATGSGPTDTQYF. The CDR3 nucleotides read TGTGCCACCGGGAGCGGGCCCACAGATACGCAGTATTTT.

This clonotype was observed a handful of times. The chain recombines TRBV5-4 with TRBJ1-5; TRBD1 is a possible D gene (6 bases). V lost 2 bases and J lost 5, with 14 bases in between. The CDR3 extends over 15 amino acids. The germline V gene has CDR1 SGHNT and CDR2 YYREEE (reference sequence). The CDR3: CASSFFDRTDQPQHF. The CDR3 DNA follows: TGTGCCAGCAGCTTTTTTGACAGGACGGATCAGCCCCAGCATTTT.

This chain joins TRBV9 and TRBJ1-2; D is undetermined. CDR3 length: 15 amino acids. Germline V gene sequence: CDR1 SGDLS, CDR2 YYNGEE. Trimming pared 3 bases from V and 4 bases from J, leaving 16 bases between. In nucleotides, the CDR3 is TGTGCCAGCAGCGACTCGTCAGGCTCATTCTATGGCTACACCTTC. Protein product: CASSDSSGSFYGYTF. The whole variable domain, filled in from reference TRBV9 and TRBJ1-2, reads DSGVTQTPKHLITATGQRVTLRCSPRSGDLSVYWYQQSLDQGLQFLIQYYNGEERAKGNILERFSAQQFPDLHSELNLSSLELGDSALYFCASSDSSGSFYGYTFGSGTRLTVV.

The chain carries TRBV29-1 and TRBJ1-1, with D perhaps TRBD1 (5 bases). The CDR3 runs to 16 residues. The germline V gene encodes CDR1 SQVTM and CDR2 ANQGSEA. V shed 3 bases and J shed 1 base, with 18 bases lying between them. This chain's CDR3 is CSVDGPGGFGNTEAFF. The CDR3 bases are TGCAGCGTTGATGGGCCCGGGGGATTCGGGAACACTGAAGCTTTCTTT.

This clonotype was picked up a small number of times. This chain uses TRBV7-8 with TRBJ2-1; D is perhaps TRBD1 or TRBD2 (5 bases each). This CDR3 comprises 14 residues. V was trimmed by 6 bases and J by 7 bases, leaving 16 bases between them. Germline V gives CDR1 SGHVS, CDR2 FQNEAQ. CDR3 DNA: TGTGCCAGCAGGGGACCGCGGGCTGTGAATGAGCAGTTCTTC. It specifies CASRGPRAVNEQFF.

This clonotype was seen a few times. The chain recombines TRBV6-2 or TRBV6-3 with TRBJ1-5; D is unclear. The V gene's germline CDR1 is MNHEY and CDR2 SVGEGT. V lost 7 bases to trimming and J lost 4 bases, with 8 bases between them. CDR3 length equals 12 residues. The CDR3 DNA reads as TGTGCCAGCACTCAACCAAATCAGCCCCAGCATTTT. Amino acid sequence: CASTQPNQPQHF.

Concerning this clonotype itself: Likely a read error: the CDR3 ends without its conserved phenylalanine or tryptophan. This rearrangement joins TRBV29-1 to TRBJ2-2; D possibly uses TRBD1 or TRBD2 (5 bases each). CDR1 and CDR2 from the germline V gene are SQVTM and ANQGSEA. The CDR3 is 13 residues long. Trimming stripped 4 bases from V and 2 bases from J, with 8 bases between. Written as DNA, the CDR3 is TGCAGCGTTGGGGACCACAACACCGGGGAGCTGTTTTCT. Its protein product is CSVGDHNTGELFS.

This clonotype has just a few counts. The chain recombines TRBV6-6 with TRBJ2-7; possibly TRBD1 for D (6 bases). The CDR3 covers 13 residues. V lost 8 bases and J 9 bases, leaving 20 bases between the germline ends. Germline V gives CDR1 MNHNY, CDR2 SVGAGI (reference sequence). CDR3: CASSDRTYEWQYF. The CDR3 DNA reads as TGTGCCAGCTCAGACAGGACCTACGAGTGGCAGTACTTC.

This clonotype was recorded at least ten times. The CDR3 DNA is TGTGCTAGCTCCCTAGCGGGGGCCTACGAGCAGTACTTC. Its translation is CASSLAGAYEQYF. The chain links TRBV12-5 to TRBJ2-7; 10 bases line up with TRBD2. CDR3 size: 13 residues. Germline lookup yields CDR1 LGHNT and CDR2 FRNRAP. After removal of 9 bases from V and 2 bases from J, the junction contained 4 bases not matched to a gene.

The V and J genes are TRBV20-1 and TRBJ2-1; D might be TRBD1 or TRBD2, each matching 6 bases. The germline gives CDR1 DFQATT, CDR2 SNEGSKA (reference sequence). The V end lost 5 bases, the J end lost 0 bases, and 23 bases lay between the germline ends. This CDR3 region has 18 residues. The CDR3 sequence: CSAPDRGGTGTSYNEQFF. CDR3 sequence (DNA): TGCAGTGCTCCGGATAGAGGGGGGACGGGTACCTCCTACAATGAGCAGTTCTTC.

The chain combines TRBV7-2 with TRBJ2-5, with a weak D call TRBD1 (5 bases). Trimming shortened V by 2 bases and J by 1 base, and 8 bases separated the two germline ends. This CDR3 has 14 residues. Germline V gene sequence: CDR1 SGHTA, CDR2 FQGNSA. CDR3 nucleotide sequence: TGTGCCAGCAGCTTAATGCAGGGCCAAGAGACCCAGTACTTC. Its translation is CASSLMQGQETQYF.

This clonotype has only a few counts. The chain uses TRBV5-1 and TRBJ1-1; possibly TRBD1 for D (6 bases). The germline V gene encodes CDR1 SGHRS and CDR2 YFSETQ. Trimming left V 4 bases short and J 4 bases short, with 17 bases between. This CDR3 is built from 15 residues. The CDR3 loop is CASSPGGRLGTEAFF. The DNA of the CDR3 is TGCGCCAGCAGCCCGGGGGGGCGTTTGGGCACTGAAGCTTTCTTT.

The chain has TRBV7-9 and TRBJ2-4; D tentatively fits TRBD1 or TRBD2 (5 bases each). CDR3 size: 14 residues. The germline CDR1 and CDR2 sequences are SEHNR and FQNEAQ (reference sequence). V lost 5 bases, J lost 8 bases, and 16 bases lay in between. In DNA form, the CDR3 reads TGTGCCAGCAGCCGGGGCGGCGCAATGGACATTCAGTACTTC. Its protein is CASSRGGAMDIQYF.

V gene TRBV5-4 combines with J gene TRBJ2-3; 7 bases align to TRBD2. From germline, CDR1 is SGHNT and CDR2 YYREEE (reference sequence). The CDR3 length is 15 residues. V shed 0 bases and J 5 bases; nucleotides not matched to a gene: 6. In DNA, the CDR3 is TGTGCCAGCAGCTTGGCCCCTAGCGGAGGAGATACGCAGTATTTT. It yields the protein CASSLAPSGGDTQYF.

This chain uses TRBV5-1 with TRBJ2-7; TRBD2 aligns across 11 bases. J was trimmed by 2 bases and V by 0 bases; bases with no gene match: 1. This CDR3 is built from 15 residues. Germline V gene lookup returns CDR1 SGHRS and CDR2 YFSETQ. Here the CDR3 reads CASSLVAGGPYEQYF. In DNA form, the CDR3 reads TGCGCCAGCAGCTTGGTAGCGGGGGGGCCCTACGAGCAGTACTTC.